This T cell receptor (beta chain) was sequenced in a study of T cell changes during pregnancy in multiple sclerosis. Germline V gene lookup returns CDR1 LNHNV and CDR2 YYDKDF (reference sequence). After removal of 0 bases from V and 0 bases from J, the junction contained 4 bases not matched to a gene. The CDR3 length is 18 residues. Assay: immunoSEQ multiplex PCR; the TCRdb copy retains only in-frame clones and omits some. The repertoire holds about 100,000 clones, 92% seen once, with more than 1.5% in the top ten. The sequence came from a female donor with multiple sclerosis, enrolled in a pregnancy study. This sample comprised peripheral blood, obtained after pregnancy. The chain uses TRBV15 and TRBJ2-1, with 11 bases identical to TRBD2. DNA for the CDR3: TGTGCCACCAGCAGAGATAAACTAGCGGGGGTCTCCTACAATGAGCAGTTCTTC. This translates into CATSRDKLAGVSYNEQFF.